This T cell receptor (beta chain) was captured in a study of blood T cell repertoires in COVID-19. For the study at large: Sample material is recorded as cDNA or gDNA derived from T cells, B-cell-depleted T cells, or PBMCs.

Symptom resolution, clearance, or two negative PCRs marked donors in Cohort 3 as recovered. In the original workflow: Reference gene primer amplification gave estimated nucleated cell counts. Clones were sequenced by immunoSEQ multiplex PCR, and TCRdb holds only the in-frame ones, with some missing. The DNA gave D and trimming, while V, J and clone size come from that table. Here the sample spans some 230,000 clones, approximately 84% being singletons. The sequenced sample was PBMCs or T cells enriched from blood (not recorded which). This TCR derives from a middle-aged man who had recovered from COVID-19.

As DNA, the CDR3 is TGTGCCAGCAGCAGGGGAAGTGCAACTAATGAAAAACTGTTTTTT. Translating gives CASSRGSATNEKLFF. The chain is built from TRBV5-4 and TRBJ1-4; D is possibly TRBD1 (5 bases). Germline V gene lookup returns CDR1 SGHNT and CDR2 YYREEE (reference sequence). Trimming removed 4 bases from V and 0 bases from J, with 10 bases in between. This CDR3 has 15 residues.